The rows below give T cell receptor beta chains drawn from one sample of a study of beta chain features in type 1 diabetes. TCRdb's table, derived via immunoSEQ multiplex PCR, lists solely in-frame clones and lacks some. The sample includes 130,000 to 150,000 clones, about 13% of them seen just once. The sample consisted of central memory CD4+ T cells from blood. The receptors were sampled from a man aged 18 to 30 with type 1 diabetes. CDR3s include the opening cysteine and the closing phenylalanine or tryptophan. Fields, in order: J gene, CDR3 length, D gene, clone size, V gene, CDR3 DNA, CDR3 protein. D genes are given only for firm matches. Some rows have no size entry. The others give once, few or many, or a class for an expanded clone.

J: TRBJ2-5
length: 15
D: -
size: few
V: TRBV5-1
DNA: TGCGCCAGCACCCGGACTTCCTCCGGTGGAGAGACCCAGTACTTC
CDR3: CASTRTSSGGETQYF

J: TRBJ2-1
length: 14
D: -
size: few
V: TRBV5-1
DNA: TGCGCCAGCAGCTTGGCGGTTCCCCCTGATGAGCAGTTCTTC
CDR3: CASSLAVPPDEQFF

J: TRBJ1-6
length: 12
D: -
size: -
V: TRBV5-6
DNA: TGTGCCAGCAGCCTTCAAGAGTCACCCCTCCACTTT
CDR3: CASSLQESPLHF

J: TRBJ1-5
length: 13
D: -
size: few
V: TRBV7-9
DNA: TGTGCCAGCAGCTTAATAGGGGATCAGCCCCAGCATTTT
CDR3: CASSLIGDQPQHF

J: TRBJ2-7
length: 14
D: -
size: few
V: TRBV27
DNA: TGTGCCAGCAGTTCCGCGGGACCTGCCTACGAGCAGTACTTC
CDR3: CASSSAGPAYEQYF

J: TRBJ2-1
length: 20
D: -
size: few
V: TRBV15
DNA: TGTGCCACCAGCAGAGGGATAAATACCGGGACCTCCGGCCCCTACAATGAGCAGTTCTTC
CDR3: CATSRGINTGTSGPYNEQFF

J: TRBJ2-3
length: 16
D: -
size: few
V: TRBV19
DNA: TGTGCCAGCCAGACGGCAGGTTCTCCTTTAGCTGGTACGCAGTATTTT
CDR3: CASQTAGSPLAGTQYF

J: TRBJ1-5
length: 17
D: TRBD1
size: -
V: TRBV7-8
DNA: TGTGCCAGCAGCCCCTGGGACAGGGGATTGGGCAATCAGCCCCAGCATTTT
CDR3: CASSPWDRGLGNQPQHF

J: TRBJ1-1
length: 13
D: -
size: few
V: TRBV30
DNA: TGTGCCTGGGGGGACAATCTGAACACTGAAGCTTTCTTT
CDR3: CAWGDNLNTEAFF

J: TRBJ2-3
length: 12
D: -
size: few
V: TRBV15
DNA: TGTGCCACCAGCAGAGTTGAAGATACGCAGTATTTT
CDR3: CATSRVEDTQYF

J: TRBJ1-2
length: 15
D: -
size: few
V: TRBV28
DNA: TGTGCCAGCAGTTTATTGGGCAGCCAGAACTATGGCTACACCTTC
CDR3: CASSLLGSQNYGYTF

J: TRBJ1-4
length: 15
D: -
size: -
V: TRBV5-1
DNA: TGCGCCAGCAGCTTGGCGGGACTAGGGGGTGAAAAACTGTTTTTT
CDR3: CASSLAGLGGEKLFF

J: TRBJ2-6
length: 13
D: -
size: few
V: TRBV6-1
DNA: TGTGCCAGCTCAGAGACAGAGGCCAACGTCCTGACTTTC
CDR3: CASSETEANVLTF

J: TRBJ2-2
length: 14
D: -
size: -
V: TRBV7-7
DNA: TGTGCCATACAAGCGGTCGCGAACACCGGGGAGCTGTTTTTT
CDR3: CAIQAVANTGELFF

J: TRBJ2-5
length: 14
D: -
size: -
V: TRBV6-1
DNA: TGTGCCAGCCAAATCTGGCCTTCGCAAGAGACCCAGTACTTC
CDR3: CASQIWPSQETQYF

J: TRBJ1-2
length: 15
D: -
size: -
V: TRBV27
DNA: TGTGCCAGCAGCGCCCTGCTTGGGGACCGAGGGGGCTACACCTTC
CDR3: CASSALLGDRGGYTF

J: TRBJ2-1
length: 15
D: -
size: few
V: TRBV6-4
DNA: TGTGCCAGCAGTGACCAAAACCTGAGAGGCAATGAGCAGTTCTTC
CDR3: CASSDQNLRGNEQFF

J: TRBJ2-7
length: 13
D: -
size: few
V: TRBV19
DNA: TGTGCCAGTAGCGAGGGGGAGGCCTACGAGCAGTACTTC
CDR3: CASSEGEAYEQYF

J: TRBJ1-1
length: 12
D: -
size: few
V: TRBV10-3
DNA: TGTGCCATCAAGGAATTGAACACTGAAGCTTTCTTT
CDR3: CAIKELNTEAFF

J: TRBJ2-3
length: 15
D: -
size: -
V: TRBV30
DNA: TGTGCCTGGAGTCGGAGAACAGGGAGGACAGATACGCAGTATTTT
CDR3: CAWSRRTGRTDTQYF

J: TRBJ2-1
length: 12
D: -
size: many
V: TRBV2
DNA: TGTGCCAGCAATACAGGGCACAATGAGCAGTTCTTC
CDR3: CASNTGHNEQFF

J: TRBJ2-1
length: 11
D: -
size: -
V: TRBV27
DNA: TGTGCCAGCAGTTTATTCAATGAGCAGTTCTTC
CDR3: CASSLFNEQFF

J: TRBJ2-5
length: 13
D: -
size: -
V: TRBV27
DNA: TGTGCCAGCAGTTCTACAGGGAAGGAGACCCAGTACTTC
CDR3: CASSSTGKETQYF

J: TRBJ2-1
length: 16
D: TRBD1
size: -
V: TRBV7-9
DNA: TGTGCCAGCAGCTTAGCCCAGGGGGCCTCCTACAATGAGCAGTTCTTC
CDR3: CASSLAQGASYNEQFF

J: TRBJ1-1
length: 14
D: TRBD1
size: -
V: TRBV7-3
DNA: TGTGCCAGCAGCTTAATGGGGGACAGTCTTGAAGCTTTCTTT
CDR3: CASSLMGDSLEAFF

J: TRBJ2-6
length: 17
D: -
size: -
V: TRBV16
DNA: TGTGCCAGCAGCCAACAATCCCCGGGCTCTGGGGCCAACGTCCTGACTTTC
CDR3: CASSQQSPGSGANVLTF

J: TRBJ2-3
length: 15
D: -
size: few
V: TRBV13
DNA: TGTGCCAGCAGCTTAGCGGGGGGCGGCACAGATACGCAGTATTTT
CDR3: CASSLAGGGTDTQYF

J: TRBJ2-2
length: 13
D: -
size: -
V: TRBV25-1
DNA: TGTGCCTTGAGACAGGAAAACACCGGGGAGCTGTTTTTT
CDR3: CALRQENTGELFF

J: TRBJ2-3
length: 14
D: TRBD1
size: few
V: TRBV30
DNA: TGTGCCTTCATCGACAGGGGGCGCGGGGATACGCAGTATTTT
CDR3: CAFIDRGRGDTQYF

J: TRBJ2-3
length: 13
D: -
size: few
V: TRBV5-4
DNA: TGTGCCAGCAGCTTTGGAGGGGGGGATACGCAGTATTTT
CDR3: CASSFGGGDTQYF

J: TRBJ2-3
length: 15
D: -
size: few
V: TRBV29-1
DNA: TGCAGCGTACCCGGACAGTTACGAAGCACAGATACGCAGTATTTT
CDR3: CSVPGQLRSTDTQYF

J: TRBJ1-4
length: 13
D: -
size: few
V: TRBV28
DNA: TGTGCCACTAGCGCGGGGACTAATGAAAAACTGTTTTTT
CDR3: CATSAGTNEKLFF

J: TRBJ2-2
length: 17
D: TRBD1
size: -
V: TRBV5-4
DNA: TGTGCCAGCAGCTTGGGGACCGGGACAGGGACGGTCGGGGAGCTGTTTTTT
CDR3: CASSLGTGTGTVGELFF

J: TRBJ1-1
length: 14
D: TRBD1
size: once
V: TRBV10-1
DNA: TGCGCCAGCAGTGAGCAACCGACAGGGCGTGAAGCTTTCTTT
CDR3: CASSEQPTGREAFF

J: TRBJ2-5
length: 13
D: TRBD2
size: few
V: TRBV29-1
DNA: TGCAGCGTTCGACTAGCGGGGGGAGAGACCCAGTACTTC
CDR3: CSVRLAGGETQYF

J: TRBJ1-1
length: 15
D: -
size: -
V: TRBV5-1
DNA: TGCGCCAGCAGCCGAGTTGGAATATCGAACACTGAAGCTTTCTTT
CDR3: CASSRVGISNTEAFF

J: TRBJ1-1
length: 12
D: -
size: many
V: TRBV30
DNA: TGTGCCTGGAGTTTGGCAGGGGTTCGGGCTTTCTTT
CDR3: CAWSLAGVRAFF

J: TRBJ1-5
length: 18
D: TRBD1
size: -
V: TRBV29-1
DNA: TGCAGCGTTGGGCTTACGAGGACAGGGTGGAGGGGCAATCAGCCCCAGCATTTT
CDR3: CSVGLTRTGWRGNQPQHF

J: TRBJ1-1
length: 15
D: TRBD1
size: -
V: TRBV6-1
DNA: TGTGCCAGCAGCCGGGACAGAATAAAGAACACTGAAGCTTTCTTT
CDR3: CASSRDRIKNTEAFF

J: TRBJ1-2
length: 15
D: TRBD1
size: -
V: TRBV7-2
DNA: TGTGCCAGCAGCTCCGGGACAGGGTACGGTCGGGGCTACACCTTC
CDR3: CASSSGTGYGRGYTF

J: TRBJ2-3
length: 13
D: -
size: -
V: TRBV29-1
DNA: TGCAGCGCCGGGAGAGCTCCCCCAGATACGCAGTATTTT
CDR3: CSAGRAPPDTQYF

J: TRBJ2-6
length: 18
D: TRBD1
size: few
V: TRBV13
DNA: TGTGCCAGCACCCGAGCCGGGACAGGTGCTCCTGGGGCCAACGTCCTGACTTTC
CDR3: CASTRAGTGAPGANVLTF

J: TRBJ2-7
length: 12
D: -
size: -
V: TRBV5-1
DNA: TGCGCCAGCAGCGCGGGGTTTTACGAGCAGTACTTC
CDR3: CASSAGFYEQYF

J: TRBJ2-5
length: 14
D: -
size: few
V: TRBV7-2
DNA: TGTGCCAGCAGCTTAGAGGCTAGCTTAGAGACCCAGTACTTC
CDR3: CASSLEASLETQYF

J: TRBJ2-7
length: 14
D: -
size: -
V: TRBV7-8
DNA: TGTGCCAGCAGCTTGGGTCAGTCGACCCACGAGCAGTACTTC
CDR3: CASSLGQSTHEQYF

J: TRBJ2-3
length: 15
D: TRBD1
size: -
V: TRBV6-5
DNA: TGTGCCAGCAGTCGGGACAGCGTGAGCACAGATACGCAGTATTTT
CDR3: CASSRDSVSTDTQYF